These 32 T cell receptor beta chains originate from one sample sequenced in a study of shared T cell receptors in the human thymus. TCRdb's table, derived via immunoSEQ multiplex PCR, lists solely in-frame clones and lacks some. The data hold approximately 490,000 clones, with 78% observed a single time. These data were also filed under a second study, of human thymus T cells.

Sample: thymocytes. The receptors here all came from a boy younger than two with a congenital heart defect.

This clone was seen a single time. The rearrangement uses TRBV4-3 and TRBJ2-5; D might be TRBD2 (5 bases). The J call may be in error: the DNA end matches TRBJ2-7 better. This CDR3 region has 13 residues. Germline V CDR1 and CDR2: LGHNA, YSLEER. CDR3 bases: TGCGCCAGCAGCCTCCATTCGGGGTACGAGCAGTACTTC. As protein: CASSLHSGYEQYF.

In nucleotides, the CDR3 is TGTGCCAGCAGCCGGGCCGGGACTTCCTACAATGAGCAGTTCTTC. Translating gives CASSRAGTSYNEQFF. The V gene is TRBV7-3, the J gene TRBJ2-1; weak D call: TRBD2 (6 bases). CDR1 and CDR2 (germline): SGHTA, FQGTGA. Deletions cut 5 bases from V and 1 base from J, with 12 bases between. The CDR3 is 15 residues long.

In its sample, this clone was seen a few times. This chain links TRBV19 with TRBJ1-1; the D is unclear. Per the germline V gene, CDR1 is LNHDA and CDR2 is SQIVND (reference sequence). This CDR3 has 12 residues. With 11 bases removed from V and 3 bases from J, the gap between germline ends came to 13 bases. CDR3 amino acids: CASGGYDTEAFF. The CDR3 bases are TGTGCCTCGGGAGGGTACGACACTGAAGCTTTCTTT.

DNA of the CDR3: TGTGCCAGCAGCCCACTTTTGGAGGGCTACTACGAGCAGTACTTC. Protein: CASSPLLEGYYEQYF. The chain combines TRBV11-2 with TRBJ2-7, with TRBD2 as a possible D gene (6 bases). The CDR3 runs to 15 residues. Germline CDR1 SGHAT, CDR2 FQNNGV. V was cut by 5 bases and J by 3 bases, with 17 bases left in between.

This rearrangement joins TRBV6-1 to TRBJ2-3; TRBD1 aligns across 8 bases. There are 16 residues in the CDR3. Germline CDR1 MNHNS, CDR2 SASEGT. Trimming took 2 bases from V and 0 from J; bases not matched to a gene: 4. Written as DNA, the CDR3 is TGTGCCAGCAGTGAATCGGGACAGGTTAGCACAGATACGCAGTATTTT. Protein sequence: CASSESGQVSTDTQYF.

CDR3 nucleotide sequence: TGTGCCAGCAGTTTACGGCAGGGTGAGGAGACCCAGTACTTC. As protein: CASSLRQGEETQYF. The rearrangement links TRBV27 to TRBJ2-5; tentatively, D is TRBD1 (5 bases). Germline assignment: CDR1 MNHEY and CDR2 SMNVEV (reference sequence). This CDR3 has 14 amino acids. Trimming left V 2 bases short and J 5 bases short, with 12 bases between.

V gene TRBV5-6 combines with J gene TRBJ2-1; 8 bases align to TRBD2. V shed 6 bases and J 1 base; nucleotides not matched to a gene: 6. This CDR3 has 15 amino acids. In germline, CDR1 is SGHDT, CDR2 YYEEEE. CDR3 sequence (DNA): TGTGCCAGCACCCACAGCGGGAGTTCCTACAATGAGCAGTTCTTC. It encodes CASTHSGSSYNEQFF.

The chain combines TRBV4-3 with TRBJ2-7, with D perhaps TRBD2 (7 bases). CDR1 is LGHNA and CDR2 is YSLEER in the germline V gene. The CDR3 spans 15 residues. The ends were cut back, 0 bases at V and 5 bases at J, with 14 bases in the middle. CDR3 DNA: TGCGCCAGCAGCCAAGATGGGGGGGGCGCGGACGAGCAGTACTTC. It translates to CASSQDGGGADEQYF.

The chain couples TRBV4-1 to TRBJ2-7; perhaps TRBD1 as D (6 bases). V lost 5 bases to trimming and J lost 5 bases, with 31 bases between them. Looked up from germline, CDR1 is MGHRA and CDR2 is YSYEKL. CDR3 size: 19 residues. The CDR3: CASSTEDSPLVPGQNEQYF. CDR3 nucleotides: TGCGCCAGCAGCACCGAGGACAGTCCTTTAGTCCCGGGTCAAAACGAGCAGTACTTC.

The CDR3: CASSLTPLAGDFCPYEQYF. The CDR3 coding sequence is TGTGCCAGCAGTTTGACCCCGCTAGCGGGAGATTTTTGCCCCTACGAGCAGTACTTC. The rearrangement joins TRBV28 to TRBJ2-7; TRBD2 matches 10 bases. Germline trimming cut 3 bases from V and 2 bases from J; bases unmatched to any gene: 16. Germline lookup yields CDR1 MDHEN and CDR2 SYDVKM. CDR3 length equals 19 residues.

The V call is TRBV14, the J call TRBJ1-5, with 7 bases fitting TRBD1. The germline CDR1 and CDR2 sequences are SGHDN and FVKESK. Trimming cost V 5 bases and J 3 bases; bases outside gene matches: 4. The CDR3 has 14 residues. CDR3 residues: CASSATGINQPQHF. CDR3 bases: TGTGCCAGCAGCGCGACAGGGATCAATCAGCCCCAGCATTTT.

A single count supports this clone. The V call is TRBV5-1, the J call TRBJ2-7; TRBD1 is a possible D gene (6 bases). V dropped 4 bases and J dropped 5 bases, with 22 bases sitting between them. The CDR3 totals 16 residues. The germline V gene encodes CDR1 SGHRS and CDR2 YFSETQ. The CDR3 nucleotides are TGCGCCAGCAGCCCCGACAGGTTACCCCTCGGGGACGAGCAGTACTTC. This sequence encodes CASSPDRLPLGDEQYF.

This chain joins TRBV7-8 and TRBJ1-1, with 7 bases aligning to TRBD1. CDR1 SGHVS and CDR2 FQNEAQ come from the germline V gene. The CDR3 totals 16 residues. V was pared by 1 base and J by 0 bases, with 5 bases of the junction left unmatched. This chain's CDR3 is CASSLGVGQMNTEAFF. As DNA, the CDR3 is TGTGCCAGCAGCTTAGGGGTGGGACAGATGAACACTGAAGCTTTCTTT.

This chain uses TRBV10-3 with TRBJ2-1; D perhaps matches TRBD1 (6 bases). The germline V and J ends were trimmed by 0 bases and 2 bases, with 11 bases remaining between them. Germline V gene sequence: CDR1 ENHRY, CDR2 SYGVKD. This CDR3 spans 16 amino acids. The CDR3 loop is CAISESKQGTYNEQFF. The CDR3 DNA follows: TGTGCCATCAGTGAGTCGAAACAGGGCACCTACAATGAGCAGTTCTTC.

The genes are TRBV7-6 and TRBJ2-2, with D possibly being TRBD1 (5 bases). The V gene lost 1 base and the J gene lost 7 bases, with 10 bases spanning the gap. The CDR3 runs 14 residues. Germline V CDR1 and CDR2: SGHVS, FNYEAQ. CDR3: CASSLGGLDGELFF. In nucleotides, the CDR3 is TGTGCCAGCAGCTTAGGGGGCTTGGACGGGGAGCTGTTTTTT.

The chain joins TRBV30 to TRBJ2-7; unclear D gene. V gave up 2 bases and J gave up 9 bases, with 17 bases separating them. Germline CDR1 reads GTSNPN; CDR2 reads SVGIG (reference sequence). The length of the CDR3 is 13 residues. CDR3 region: CAWSTSPQVRQYF. The CDR3 DNA reads as TGTGCCTGGAGTACCTCCCCCCAAGTTAGGCAGTACTTC.

The genes are TRBV29-1 and TRBJ1-2; 11 nucleotides agree with TRBD1. The CDR3 sequence is 14 residues long. Trimming removed 1 base from V and 8 bases from J; junction bases left unmatched: 6. Germline loops: CDR1 SQVTM, CDR2 ANQGSEA. The CDR3 loop is CSVEVPGQGEGYTF. CDR3 DNA sequence: TGCAGCGTTGAAGTGCCGGGACAGGGGGAGGGCTACACCTTC.

The genes are TRBV21-1 and TRBJ2-4; TRBD2 is the table's D call, not checked against the DNA. TRBV21-1 is noted as a pseudogene. This CDR3 contains 16 residues. The CDR3 DNA sequence: TGTGCCAGCAGCAAAGCGCGGAATCTCACCAAAAACATTCAGTACTTC. It translates to CASSKARNLTKNIQYF.

A few counts support this clone. The gene calls are TRBV7-2 and TRBJ2-1; TRBD2 agrees at 13 bases. The CDR3 is made up of 16 amino acids. V gave up 1 base and J gave up 8 bases; unmatched junction bases: 5. Germline lookup yields CDR1 SGHTA and CDR2 FQGNSA. The CDR3 region is CASSLGGGLAGDEQFF. The CDR3 bases are TGTGCCAGCAGCTTAGGTGGTGGACTAGCGGGAGATGAGCAGTTCTTC.

This clone appeared a single time. The J gene is TRBJ1-2, the V gene TRBV18; D remains unclear. This CDR3 has 13 residues. Germline values: CDR1 KGHSH, CDR2 LQKENI. The V end lost 4 bases, the J end lost 6 bases, and 12 bases lay between the germline ends. The CDR3 protein is CASSRPEEDGYTF. As DNA, the CDR3 is TGTGCCAGCTCACGTCCCGAAGAGGATGGCTACACCTTC.

The chain recombines TRBV6-5 with TRBJ1-1, with a weak D call TRBD1 (5 bases). This CDR3 region has 15 residues. V gave up 4 bases and J gave up 5 bases, with 17 bases separating them. The germline V gene has CDR1 MNHEY and CDR2 SVGAGI. The CDR3 spells CASSCPLGEGTEAFF. DNA of the CDR3: TGTGCCAGCAGTTGCCCCCTGGGGGAGGGAACTGAAGCTTTCTTT.

This chain connects TRBV7-9 to TRBJ2-5, with D perhaps matching TRBD2 (6 bases). Trimming took off 4 bases at V and 5 bases at J, with 23 bases between the two ends. Germline CDR1 reads SEHNR; CDR2 reads FQNEAQ (reference sequence). The CDR3 has 17 amino acids. The CDR3 is CASSSGGYPSTAETQYF. CDR3 sequence (DNA): TGTGCCAGCAGCTCTGGGGGGTATCCTAGCACGGCGGAGACCCAGTACTTC.

V is TRBV7-8 and J is TRBJ2-1, with TRBD2 matching over 12 bases. The CDR3 is 18 residues long. Per germline, CDR1 SGHVS and CDR2 FQNEAQ. V shed 2 bases, J shed 6 bases, and the junction held 11 bases outside the gene matches. The CDR3 nucleotides are TGTGCCAGCAGCTTAACCCTAGCGGGAGGGCCCTCCCGCAATGAGCAGTTCTTC. It codes for CASSLTLAGGPSRNEQFF.

This clone was counted between two and nine times. The junction and the germline gene differ at one end; a read error may be behind it. J is TRBJ1-2 and V is TRBV6-1; 7 bases fit TRBD1. Germline V gene sequence: CDR1 MNHNS, CDR2 SASEGT. The CDR3 runs to 15 residues. CDR3 amino acids: CASSEAGTVRRGKSF. The DNA of the CDR3 is TGTGCCAGCAGTGAAGCAGGGACAGTGCGCAGGGGCAAGTCCTTC.

This clone appeared a few times. This rearrangement joins TRBV27 to TRBJ2-7, with TRBD2 matching over 11 bases. CDR3 length: 18 residues. Germline lookup yields CDR1 MNHEY and CDR2 SMNVEV (reference sequence). With 6 bases clipped from V and 6 bases from J, the junction kept 19 bases outside the gene matches. The CDR3 sequence: CASSSRLAGLIRSGEQYF. The CDR3 DNA is TGTGCCAGCAGCTCTCGACTAGCGGGACTGATAAGGTCGGGCGAGCAGTACTTC.

The J gene is TRBJ2-7, the V gene TRBV5-4; the match to TRBD2 covers 9 bases. Looked up from germline, CDR1 is SGHNT and CDR2 is YYREEE (reference sequence). The CDR3 sequence is 19 residues long. With V trimmed by 4 bases and J by 0 bases, 17 bases remained unmatched. CDR3 loop: CASSPTANTAGGTSYEQYF. CDR3 DNA sequence: TGTGCCAGCAGCCCGACCGCAAATACAGCGGGAGGCACCTCCTACGAGCAGTACTTC.

The chain has TRBV9 and TRBJ2-7; D may be TRBD2 (5 bases). The CDR3 covers 15 residues. CDR1 and CDR2 from the germline V gene are SGDLS and YYNGEE. Deletions cut 2 bases from V and 2 bases from J, with 14 bases between. CDR3 sequence (DNA): TGTGCCAGCAGCGTTGTGAGGGAAAGAGCCTACGAGCAGTACTTC. Its translation: CASSVVRERAYEQYF.

The chain links TRBV6-9 to TRBJ2-7; perhaps TRBD1 as D (5 bases). Germline CDR1 is MNHGY and CDR2 is SVAAGI. This CDR3 comprises 15 residues. V gave up 3 bases and J gave up 0 bases, with 12 bases separating them. The CDR3 reads CASSYPRASSYEQYF. The CDR3 bases are TGTGCCAGCAGTTACCCCAGGGCGAGCTCCTACGAGCAGTACTTC.

The chain combines TRBV25-1 with TRBJ1-2; D may be TRBD1 (5 bases). Between the trimmed V and J ends, which lost 0 bases and 7 bases, there was a span of 21 bases. The CDR3 has 17 residues. From germline, CDR1 is MGHDK and CDR2 SYGVNS. The CDR3 DNA follows: TGTGCCAGCAGTGAATATAAGCCCGCTAAAAGGGGAAGTGGCTACACCTTC. It translates to CASSEYKPAKRGSGYTF.

Details on this clone: Other DNA sequences of this sample code for an identical CDR3. V gene TRBV5-6 combines with J gene TRBJ1-2, with 7 bases identical to TRBD1. V was clipped by 4 bases and J by 8 bases; unmatched bases: 5. This CDR3 region has 12 residues. Germline CDR1 and CDR2: SGHDT and YYEEEE. Here the CDR3 reads CASSPGGVGYTF. DNA of the CDR3: TGTGCCAGCAGCCCAGGGGGTGTAGGCTACACCTTC.

The chain joins TRBV15 to TRBJ1-4; D gene unclear. Trimming pared 5 bases from V and 8 bases from J, leaving 12 bases between. CDR1 LNHNV and CDR2 YYDKDF come from the germline V gene (reference sequence). This CDR3 has 13 residues. Here the CDR3 DNA reads TGTGCCACCAGCGGCGGTAGACGGGAAAAACTGTTTTTT. Its protein is CATSGGRREKLFF. Based on the CDR3 plus reference TRBV15 and TRBJ1-4, the full variable domain is DAMVIQNPRYQVTQFGKPVTLSCSQTLNHNVMYWYQQKSSQAPKLLFHYYDKDFNNEADTPDNFQSRRPNTSFCFLDIRSPGLGDTAMYLCATSGGRREKLFFGSGTQLSVL.

The chain couples TRBV2 to TRBJ1-2, with TRBD1 identical over 12 bases. V shed 6 bases and J 6 bases; nucleotides not matched to a gene: 11. Per the germline V gene, CDR1 is SNHLY and CDR2 is FYNNEI. This CDR3 has 16 amino acids. The CDR3 DNA follows: TGTGCCAGCAGCCCGGGACAGGGGGCGCTTTGGGATGGCTACACCTTC. It specifies CASSPGQGALWDGYTF.